This TCR beta chain comes out of a study of blood T cell repertoires in COVID-19. Sequenced by immunoSEQ multiplex PCR; TCRdb stores in-frame clones only, minus some. The table has around 28,000 clones, 89% seen once. The clonotype originates from a human donor with acute or convalescent COVID-19. The donor label of this sample is uncertain. Sequenced material: peripheral blood.

CDR3 sequence (DNA): TGTGCCAGCAGCGTAGCTGGGACAGATAATTCACCCCTCCACTTT. Translating gives CASSVAGTDNSPLHF. The V and J genes are TRBV9 and TRBJ1-6; 7 bases line up with TRBD1. The CDR3 has 15 residues. J gave up 5 bases and V 0 bases, and 2 bases lay outside the gene matches. CDR1 and CDR2 (germline): SGDLS, YYNGEE.